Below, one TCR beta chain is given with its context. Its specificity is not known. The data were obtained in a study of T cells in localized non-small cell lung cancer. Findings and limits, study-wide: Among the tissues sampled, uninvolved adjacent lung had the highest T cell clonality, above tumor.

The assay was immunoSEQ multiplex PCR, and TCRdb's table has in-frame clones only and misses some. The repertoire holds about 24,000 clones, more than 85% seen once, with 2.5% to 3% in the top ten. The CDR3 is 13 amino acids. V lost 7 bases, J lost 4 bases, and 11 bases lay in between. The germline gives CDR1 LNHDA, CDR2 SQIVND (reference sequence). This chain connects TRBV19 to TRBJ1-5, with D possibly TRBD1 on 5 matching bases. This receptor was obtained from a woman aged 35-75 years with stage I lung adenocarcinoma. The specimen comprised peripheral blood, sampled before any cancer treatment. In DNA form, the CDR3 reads TGTGCCAGTATTGGGCGGGGGAATCAGCCCCAGCATTTT. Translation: CASIGRGNQPQHF.